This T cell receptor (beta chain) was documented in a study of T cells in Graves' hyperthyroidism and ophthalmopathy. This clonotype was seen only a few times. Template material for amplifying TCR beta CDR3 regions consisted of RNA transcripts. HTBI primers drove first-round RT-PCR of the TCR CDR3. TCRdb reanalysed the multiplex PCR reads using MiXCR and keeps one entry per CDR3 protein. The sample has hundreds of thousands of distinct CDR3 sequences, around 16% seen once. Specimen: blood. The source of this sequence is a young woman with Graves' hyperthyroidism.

CDR3 in amino acids: CASSPKGGEQFF. The CDR3 nucleotides are TGTGCCAGCAGTCCTAAGGGGGGCGAGCAGTTCTTC. This rearrangement joins TRBV6-1 to TRBJ2-1; D could derive from TRBD1 or TRBD2 (6 bases each). The CDR3 loop spans 12 amino acids. V shed 5 bases and J shed 10 bases, with 12 bases lying between them. In germline, CDR1 is MNHNS, CDR2 SASEGT.